The 21 T cell receptor beta chains in this list originate from one sample, sequenced in a study of T cell repertoires in cytomegalovirus infection. MiXCR, applied by TCRdb to the reads, yields one record per CDR3 protein. The sample has approximately 170,000 distinct CDR3 sequences, under 15% seen once. Input material: PBMCs. All receptors derive from a human donor in good health (CMV status not recorded). Some clones in this sample may be carry-over from other donors' samples.

The J gene is TRBJ2-7, the V gene TRBV28, with TRBD2 identical over 12 bases. From germline, CDR1 is MDHEN and CDR2 SYDVKM. V lost 5 bases and J lost 0; bases outside the gene matches: 5. The CDR3 has 16 residues. Written as DNA, the CDR3 is TGTGCCAGCAGTCTCCTAGCGGGAGGGATCTCCTACGAGCAGTACTTC. Protein sequence: CASSLLAGGISYEQYF.

The CDR3 sequence is CASSLSNRGDTQYF. The DNA of the CDR3 is TGTGCCAGCAGTTTATCGAACAGGGGAGATACGCAGTATTTT. The V gene is TRBV27, the J gene TRBJ2-3, with TRBD1 identical over 7 bases. This CDR3 spans 14 amino acids. V dropped 0 bases and J dropped 5; count of bases not matched to a gene: 2. Looked up from germline, CDR1 is MNHEY and CDR2 is SMNVEV (reference sequence).

As DNA, the CDR3 is TGTGCCACCAGCATATCGGAAGAGCAGTACTTC. Its translation is CATSISEEQYF. The V gene is TRBV15, the J gene TRBJ2-7, with D uncertain. The CDR3 has 11 residues. V shed 4 bases and J shed 7 bases, with 8 bases lying between them. Germline assignment: CDR1 LNHNV and CDR2 YYDKDF (reference sequence).

This clonotype appeared many times. The J gene is TRBJ1-6, the V gene TRBV19, with 7 nucleotides matching TRBD1. V dropped 7 bases and J dropped 7; count of bases not matched to a gene: 7. This CDR3 contains 14 residues. Germline CDR1 reads LNHDA; CDR2 reads SQIVND (reference sequence). The chain's CDR3 is CASTPTGTNSPLHF. The CDR3 DNA follows: TGTGCCAGTACCCCGACAGGGACAAATTCACCCCTCCACTTT.

This clonotype was observed a few times. This rearrangement joins TRBV28 to TRBJ2-2; D is unclear. The germline CDR1 and CDR2 sequences are MDHEN and SYDVKM. This CDR3 region has 14 residues. V was cut by 4 bases and J by 0 bases, with 6 bases left in between. The CDR3 sequence: CASSSATNTGELFF. CDR3 nucleotides: TGTGCCAGCAGTTCAGCGACGAACACCGGGGAGCTGTTTTTT. The full variable domain, in which reference TRBV28 and TRBJ2-2 provide the parts outside the CDR3, is DVKVTQSSRYLVKRTGEKVFLECVQDMDHENMFWYRQDPGLGLRLIYFSYDVKMKEKGDIPEGYSVSREKKERFSLILESASTNQTSMYLCASSSATNTGELFFGEGSRLTVL.

Written as DNA, the CDR3 is TGTGCCAGCAGCCCTTACAGGGCTGGGGCGTTGAACACTGAAGCTTTCTTT. Protein sequence: CASSPYRAGALNTEAFF. This chain connects TRBV3-1 to TRBJ1-1; a possible D gene is TRBD1 (6 bases). V was trimmed by 4 bases and J by 0 bases, leaving 18 bases between them. The CDR3 covers 17 residues. CDR1 and CDR2 (germline): LGHDT, YNNKEL (reference sequence).

V usage is TRBV28 and J usage is TRBJ1-1, with 8 nucleotides matching TRBD1. V dropped 10 bases and J dropped 0; count of bases not matched to a gene: 4. Per germline, CDR1 MDHEN and CDR2 SYDVKM. This CDR3 has 13 residues. The CDR3 region has the DNA TGTGCCACCATGACAGGGGTGAACACTGAAGCTTTCTTT. This codes for CATMTGVNTEAFF.

This clonotype was recorded a few times. The chain is built from TRBV15 and TRBJ2-7; maybe TRBD1 (6 bases). V was shortened by 5 bases and J by 4 bases, with 12 bases between the two germline ends. The CDR3 extends over 13 amino acids. Germline CDR1 reads LNHNV; CDR2 reads YYDKDF (reference sequence). CDR3 sequence: CATSDGTKYEQYF. DNA for the CDR3: TGTGCCACCAGCGACGGGACAAAATACGAGCAGTACTTC.

This clonotype was seen ten or more times. Written as DNA, the CDR3 is TGTGCCAGCAGTACCGGGCCCCAAGGAGATACGCAGTATTTT. This encodes CASSTGPQGDTQYF. This chain uses TRBV12-3 or TRBV12-4 with TRBJ2-3; D not resolved. This CDR3 spans 14 amino acids. Trimming took off 5 bases at V and 5 bases at J, with 14 bases between the two ends.

In its sample, this clonotype was seen many times. The J gene is TRBJ2-5, the V gene TRBV7-9; no clear D. The V and J ends lost 5 bases and 5 bases respectively, with 6 bases between them. CDR3 length: 11 residues. CDR1 is SEHNR, CDR2 FQNEAQ, per germline (reference sequence). The CDR3 spells CASSQIETQYF. CDR3 sequence (DNA): TGTGCCAGCAGCCAGATTGAGACCCAGTACTTC.

For this clonotype: A much larger clone is a single base away; this may be a read error. The chain recombines TRBV11-2 with TRBJ2-1; D possibly corresponds to TRBD1 (5 bases). CDR3 size: 13 residues. Germline-derived CDR1 and CDR2 are SGHAT and FQNNGV. In nucleotides, the CDR3 is TGTGCCAGCAGCCCAGGGCCCTACAATGAGCTGTTCTTC. It codes for CASSPGPYNELFF.

J is TRBJ1-2 and V is TRBV6-8; D possibly corresponds to TRBD1 (5 bases). Germline V gene sequence: CDR1 MNHGY, CDR2 SAAAGT. The V end was cut by 6 bases, the J end by 6 bases, with 14 bases between. This CDR3 has 13 amino acids. The CDR3 sequence is CASREGPRHGYTF. The DNA of the CDR3 is TGTGCCAGCAGGGAGGGGCCTCGCCATGGCTACACCTTC.

V and J are TRBV7-6 and TRBJ2-4, with unresolved D. The CDR3 is 14 residues long. The V gene lost 6 bases and the J gene lost 8 bases, with 17 bases spanning the gap. Germline CDR1 SGHVS, CDR2 FNYEAQ. As DNA, the CDR3 is TGTGCCAGCAGTCCAGGACCGCCCGAACACATTCAGTACTTC. This gives the protein CASSPGPPEHIQYF.

This clonotype was seen at least ten times. The chain recombines TRBV6-2 or TRBV6-3 with TRBJ1-5; D remains ambiguous. The CDR3 has 15 residues. The germline V gene encodes CDR1 MNHEY and CDR2 SVGEGT. Trimming removed 6 bases at V and 3 bases at J, with 15 bases between. Written as DNA, the CDR3 is TGTGCCAGCAGAAACTCCTGGGCCAACAATCAGCCCCAGCATTTT. It encodes CASRNSWANNQPQHF.

Many counts were recorded for this clonotype. The chain carries TRBV12-3 or TRBV12-4 and TRBJ2-7, with 7 nucleotides matching TRBD2. This CDR3 contains 17 residues. Losses at the gene ends were 2 bases for V and 1 base for J; bases not matched to a gene: 11. The CDR3 reads CASSLRVGGSSSYEQYF. CDR3 nucleotides: TGTGCCAGCAGTTTAAGGGTTGGCGGGAGTAGTTCCTACGAGCAGTACTTC.

The chain recombines TRBV6-2 or TRBV6-3 with TRBJ1-5, with D possibly being TRBD1 (6 bases). The germline V gene has CDR1 MNHEY and CDR2 SVGEGT. CDR3 size: 15 residues. V lost 5 bases and J 4 bases, leaving 15 bases between the germline ends. This CDR3 reads CASSPATGTNQPQHF. CDR3 in DNA: TGTGCCAGCAGTCCCGCGACAGGAACAAATCAGCCCCAGCATTTT.

The table lists this clonotype with many counts. Its ends do not fully match the called genes, so a read error is possible. The CDR3 spells CASSFGDPTDTQYF. CDR3 bases: TGTGCTAGCAGCTTCGGGGACCCTACAGATACGCAGTATTTT. This chain joins TRBV7-7 and TRBJ2-3; TRBD1 or TRBD2 may be the D gene (5 bases each). Per germline, CDR1 SSHAT and CDR2 FNYEAQ (reference sequence). This CDR3 has 14 residues. Full variable domain (outside the CDR3, taken from reference TRBV7-7 and TRBJ2-3): GAGVSQSPRYKVTKRGQDVTLRCDPISSHATLYWYQQALGQGPEFLTYFNYEAQPDKSGLPSDRFSAERPEGSISTLTIQRTEQRDSAMYRCASSFGDPTDTQYFGPGTRLTVL.

This clonotype was recorded many times. The chain employs TRBV5-5 and TRBJ2-1; a weak D match, TRBD2 (5 bases). Looked up from germline, CDR1 is SGHKS and CDR2 is YYEKEE (reference sequence). There are 15 residues in the CDR3. V was pared by 1 base and J by 4 bases, with 12 bases between. The CDR3 region is CASSLLTGSYNEQFF. CDR3 sequence (DNA): TGTGCCAGCAGCTTGTTAACGGGATCATACAATGAGCAGTTCTTC.

The sample holds many counts of this clonotype. The V gene is TRBV7-2, the J gene TRBJ1-2; 8 bases match TRBD1. The V gene end was trimmed by 0 bases and the J gene end by 3 bases; junction bases not matched to a gene: 6. CDR3 size: 16 residues. Germline assignment: CDR1 SGHTA and CDR2 FQGNSA. CDR3 protein: CASSLAHTGGDYGYTF. CDR3 DNA: TGTGCCAGCAGCTTAGCGCATACAGGGGGGGACTATGGCTACACCTTC.

This clonotype was observed a few times. This chain links TRBV29-1 with TRBJ1-2; TRBD1 might be the D (5 bases). This CDR3 is built from 13 residues. Trimming stripped 4 bases from V and 1 base from J, with 10 bases between. Per the germline V gene, CDR1 is SQVTM and CDR2 is ANQGSEA. The CDR3 DNA follows: TGCAGCGTTGGGGCAGGGATTAACTATGGCTACACCTTC. Its translation is CSVGAGINYGYTF.

This clonotype came up a few times. The CDR3 sequence: CSVEDGQGAKGYTF. For the CDR3, the DNA is TGCAGCGTTGAAGATGGGCAGGGGGCGAAAGGCTACACCTTC. V usage is TRBV29-1 and J usage is TRBJ1-2; 8 bases agree with TRBD1. Germline CDR1 and CDR2: SQVTM and ANQGSEA. The CDR3 is 14 amino acids. J gave up 8 bases and V 0 bases, and 8 bases lay outside the gene matches.